What follows are 32 T cell receptor beta chains derived from one specimen sequenced in a study of PD-L1 blockade in urothelial cancer. The data were produced by immunoSEQ multiplex PCR, yet TCRdb's version contains in-frame clones alone and is incomplete. The repertoire holds about 48,000 clones, approximately 83% seen once, with 10% in the top ten. Time point: peripheral blood 6 weeks after treatment start. Sequencing used PBMCs, obtained around atezolizumab (anti-PD-L1) treatment. Receptors were obtained from a man in his 60s with urothelial cancer.

V and J are TRBV5-1 and TRBJ1-2, with D possibly matching TRBD1 (6 bases). From germline, CDR1 is SGHRS and CDR2 YFSETQ. The V end was cut by 3 bases, the J end by 10 bases, with 19 bases between. The CDR3 runs 14 residues. As DNA, the CDR3 is TGCGCCAGCAGCTCATTCAAGGGGGAACTTGACTACACCTTC. Translating gives CASSSFKGELDYTF.

This sequence joins TRBV9 and TRBJ2-7; D is undetermined. The CDR3 has 15 amino acids. Germline CDR1 SGDLS, CDR2 YYNGEE. Trimming took off 0 bases at V and 2 bases at J, with 12 bases between the two ends. DNA of the CDR3: TGTGCCAGCAGCGTAGGGCTCTCCAACACCTACGAGCAGTACTTC. It encodes CASSVGLSNTYEQYF.

V is TRBV7-9 and J is TRBJ2-5; 10 bases are shared with TRBD1. Germline loops: CDR1 SEHNR, CDR2 FQNEAQ (reference sequence). This CDR3 region has 15 residues. V lost 4 bases, J lost 0 bases, and 2 bases stayed unmatched. CDR3 sequence reads: CASSSGQGDQETQYF. The CDR3 DNA is TGTGCCAGCAGCTCCGGACAGGGGGACCAAGAGACCCAGTACTTC.

The chain joins TRBV7-9 to TRBJ1-3; D is undetermined. The V gene's germline CDR1 is SEHNR and CDR2 FQNEAQ (reference sequence). This CDR3 has 14 residues. V was trimmed by 8 bases and J by 4 bases, leaving 15 bases between them. CDR3 region: CASSVMEAGNTIYF. Here the CDR3 DNA reads TGTGCCAGCTCTGTTATGGAGGCGGGAAACACCATATATTTT.

This clone has just one count. The genes are TRBV11-2 and TRBJ2-3, with D maybe TRBD1 (5 bases). The CDR3 runs 14 residues. The V end lost 5 bases, the J end lost 2 bases, and 11 bases lay between the germline ends. The germline V gene has CDR1 SGHAT and CDR2 FQNNGV. The CDR3 DNA reads as TGTGCCAGCAGCGCCGTTGGGGCCACAGATACGCAGTATTTT. It codes for CASSAVGATDTQYF. The whole variable domain, filled in from reference TRBV11-2 and TRBJ2-3, reads EAGVAQSPRYKIIEKRQSVAFWCNPISGHATLYWYQQILGQGPKLLIQFQNNGVVDDSQLPKDRFSAERLKGVDSTLKIQPAKLEDSAVYLCASSAVGATDTQYFGPGTRLTVL.

This rearrangement joins TRBV4-3 to TRBJ2-7; 7 bases line up with TRBD2. The junction had 5 bases not matched to a gene; V was cut back by 1 base and J by 2 bases. The CDR3 consists of 15 residues. Per the germline V gene, CDR1 is LGHNA and CDR2 is YSLEER. The CDR3 nucleotides read TGCGCCAGCAGCCAAGTGGGAGGGCCAGCCTACGAGCAGTACTTC. Protein sequence: CASSQVGGPAYEQYF.

J is TRBJ1-5 and V is TRBV30; 7 bases fit TRBD1. The germline CDR1 and CDR2 sequences are GTSNPN and SVGIG (reference sequence). The CDR3 spans 13 residues. After removal of 1 base from V and 6 bases from J, the junction contained 3 bases not matched to a gene. DNA for the CDR3: TGTGCCTGGAGTGAGCAGGGGGGTCAGCCCCAGCATTTT. Amino acids: CAWSEQGGQPQHF. The full variable domain, in which reference TRBV30 and TRBJ1-5 provide the parts outside the CDR3, is SQTIHQWPATLVQPVGSPLSLECTVEGTSNPNLYWYRQAAGRGLQLLFYSVGIGQISSEVPQNLSASRPQDRQFILSSKKLLLSDSGFYLCAWSEQGGQPQHFGDGTRLSIL.

The chain couples TRBV28 to TRBJ1-1; 7 bases are shared with TRBD1. This CDR3 has 14 residues. The V and J ends lost 6 bases and 2 bases, in that order; junction bases with no gene match: 6. In germline, CDR1 is MDHEN, CDR2 SYDVKM. The CDR3 DNA reads as TGTGCCAGCAGGCTCCAGGGGGTTAACACTGAAGCTTTCTTT. Amino acid sequence: CASRLQGVNTEAFF. Complete variable domain (other parts from reference TRBV28 and TRBJ1-1): DVKVTQSSRYLVKRTGEKVFLECVQDMDHENMFWYRQDPGLGLRLIYFSYDVKMKEKGDIPEGYSVSREKKERFSLILESASTNQTSMYLCASRLQGVNTEAFFGQGTRLTVV.

The chain's CDR3 is CASSSDPRGGYTF. The DNA for the CDR3 is TGTGCCAGCAGTTCAGACCCACGGGGTGGCTACACCTTC. The rearrangement uses TRBV7-9 and TRBJ1-2; the D is unclear. V shed 6 bases and J shed 7 bases, with 15 bases lying between them. Germline CDR1 SEHNR, CDR2 FQNEAQ (reference sequence). This CDR3 is built from 13 residues. Full variable domain (missing parts from reference TRBV7-9 and TRBJ1-2): DTGVSQNPRHKITKRGQNVTFRCDPISEHNRLYWYRQTLGQGPEFLTYFQNEAQLEKSRLLSDRFSAERPKGSFSTLEIQRTEQGDSAMYLCASSSDPRGGYTFGSGTRLTVV.

The rearrangement uses TRBV9 and TRBJ2-3, with 10 bases identical to TRBD2. V lost 0 bases to trimming and J lost 5 bases; unmatched junction nucleotides: 6. The CDR3 is 16 residues long. From germline, CDR1 is SGDLS and CDR2 YYNGEE. CDR3 sequence reads: CASSVVSGGAEDTQYF. The CDR3 bases are TGTGCCAGCAGCGTAGTGAGCGGGGGGGCTGAAGATACGCAGTATTTT.

The V gene is TRBV4-3, the J gene TRBJ2-7, with TRBD1 matching 10 bases. This CDR3 is 16 amino acids long. The J segment lost 2 bases and the V segment lost 4 bases, leaving 8 bases of the junction unmatched. Per germline, CDR1 LGHNA and CDR2 YSLEER. In DNA, the CDR3 is TGCGCCAGCAGCCGTGGGCACGGGACAGGGGCCTACGAGCAGTACTTC. Encoded protein: CASSRGHGTGAYEQYF.

The rearrangement joins TRBV7-9 to TRBJ2-6; D remains ambiguous. CDR1 is SEHNR and CDR2 is FQNEAQ in the germline V gene (reference sequence). Trimming removed 5 bases from V and 2 bases from J, with 10 bases in between. CDR3 length: 15 residues. CDR3 nucleotides: TGTGCCAGCAGCAGAAATGAGGCTGGGGCCAACGTCCTGACTTTC. This translates into CASSRNEAGANVLTF. The whole variable domain, remainder taken from reference TRBV7-9 and TRBJ2-6, is DTGVSQNPRHKITKRGQNVTFRCDPISEHNRLYWYRQTLGQGPEFLTYFQNEAQLEKSRLLSDRFSAERPKGSFSTLEIQRTEQGDSAMYLCASSRNEAGANVLTFGAGSRLTVL.

This sequence joins TRBV2 and TRBJ1-4; no definite D call. V gave up 6 bases and J gave up 7 bases, with 21 bases separating them. Germline loops: CDR1 SNHLY, CDR2 FYNNEI. The CDR3 sequence is 16 residues long. CDR3 amino acids: CASRLSDFRMGEKLFF. Written as DNA, the CDR3 is TGTGCCAGCAGACTTTCGGACTTCAGAATGGGTGAAAAACTGTTTTTT.

This chain joins TRBV11-3 and TRBJ2-5; 14 bases are a match to TRBD2. The CDR3 totals 16 residues. The trim removed 5 bases at V and 3 bases at J, leaving 5 bases unmatched. CDR1 is SGHNT and CDR2 is YENEEA in the germline V gene. The CDR3 spells CASSPGTSGGEETQYF. The CDR3 DNA sequence: TGTGCCAGCAGCCCTGGGACTAGCGGGGGAGAAGAGACCCAGTACTTC.

The rearrangement joins TRBV12-5 to TRBJ2-6; the match to TRBD1 covers 8 bases. The V and J ends lost 7 bases and 4 bases, in that order; junction bases with no gene match: 6. This CDR3 region has 15 residues. Germline CDR1 LGHNT, CDR2 FRNRAP. CDR3 coding DNA: TGTGCTAGTGCCCAGACAGGGGCCGGGGCCAACGTCCTGACTTTC. It is translated as CASAQTGAGANVLTF.

The gene calls are TRBV14 and TRBJ2-3, with D possibly matching TRBD2 (7 bases). Germline CDR1 reads SGHDN; CDR2 reads FVKESK. The CDR3 runs to 15 residues. V was shortened by 3 bases and J by 0 bases, with 10 bases between the two germline ends. CDR3 sequence (DNA): TGTGCCAGCAGCCAGGGGGGGCTTAGCACAGATACGCAGTATTTT. Protein product: CASSQGGLSTDTQYF.

This clone appeared a few times. The chain combines TRBV28 with TRBJ1-6, with TRBD1 as a possible D gene (6 bases). V lost 8 bases and J 3 bases, leaving 17 bases between the germline ends. The CDR3 covers 16 residues. Germline CDR1 is MDHEN and CDR2 is SYDVKM. The CDR3 sequence is CASVWRGGFYNSPLHF. The CDR3 DNA reads TGTGCCAGCGTCTGGAGGGGGGGGTTCTATAATTCACCCCTCCACTTT.

The chain has TRBV25-1 and TRBJ2-1; tentatively, D is TRBD2 (5 bases). Germline values: CDR1 MGHDK, CDR2 SYGVNS. Trimming removed 1 base at V and 8 bases at J, with 15 bases between. This CDR3 has 15 amino acids. The CDR3 DNA is TGTGCCAGCAGTGAATTTGGCCGGGGAGAGGATGAGCAGTTCTTC. Translating it yields CASSEFGRGEDEQFF.

V and J are TRBV28 and TRBJ2-1; 11 bases are a match to TRBD1. CDR3 length: 16 amino acids. The V gene end was trimmed by 4 bases and the J gene end by 9 bases; junction bases not matched to a gene: 11. CDR1 and CDR2 from the germline V gene are MDHEN and SYDVKM. In nucleotides, the CDR3 is TGTGCCAGCAGTTCCCCCGGCGGACAGGGGGCTGGTGAGCAGTTCTTC. This encodes CASSSPGGQGAGEQFF.

The chain carries TRBV7-3 and TRBJ2-3, with TRBD2 matching 8 bases. CDR3 size: 17 residues. Germline V gene lookup returns CDR1 SGHTA and CDR2 FQGTGA. V dropped 2 bases and J dropped 4; count of bases not matched to a gene: 11. The CDR3 here is CASSLEGLAGGADTQYF. CDR3 coding DNA: TGTGCCAGCAGCTTAGAAGGTTTGGCGGGGGGCGCAGATACGCAGTATTTT. The variable domain in full, with the rest retrieved from reference TRBV7-3 and TRBJ2-3, is GAGVSQTPSNKVTEKGKYVELRCDPISGHTALYWYRQSLGQGPEFLIYFQGTGAADDSGLPNDRFFAVRPEGSVSTLKIQRTERGDSAVYLCASSLEGLAGGADTQYFGPGTRLTVL.

This sequence joins TRBV27 and TRBJ1-3; tentative D call: TRBD1 (6 bases). Germline CDR1 reads MNHEY; CDR2 reads SMNVEV (reference sequence). CDR3 length: 15 amino acids. The V gene lost 5 bases and the J gene lost 8 bases, with 19 bases spanning the gap. CDR3 sequence: CASSPRGRGVDTIYF. The DNA for the CDR3 is TGTGCCAGCAGTCCGCGGGGGCGAGGGGTGGACACCATATATTTT.

This clone was picked up many times. The genes are TRBV7-2 and TRBJ2-3; tentatively, D is TRBD2 (5 bases). The CDR3 sequence is 15 residues long. V lost 1 base and J 1 base, leaving 9 bases between the germline ends. Germline CDR1 reads SGHTA; CDR2 reads FQGNSA. CDR3 in amino acids: CASSLDGLRTDTQYF. The CDR3 bases are TGTGCCAGCAGCTTAGACGGACTGCGCACAGATACGCAGTATTTT.

V and J are TRBV4-2 and TRBJ2-5; 10 nucleotides align to TRBD2. Germline loops: CDR1 LGHNA, CDR2 YNFKEQ. The length of the CDR3 is 17 residues. J was trimmed by 4 bases and V by 0 bases; bases with no gene match: 8. The CDR3 here is CASSQDKQRGGVETQYF. CDR3 in DNA: TGTGCCAGCAGCCAAGATAAGCAGCGGGGGGGAGTAGAGACCCAGTACTTC.

The genes are TRBV18 and TRBJ2-2; 9 bases are shared with TRBD1. This CDR3 has 15 residues. V was pared by 3 bases and J by 6 bases, with 5 bases of the junction left unmatched. Germline V gene lookup returns CDR1 KGHSH and CDR2 LQKENI. The CDR3 region is CASSPTGGSAGELFF. The CDR3 bases are TGTGCCAGCTCACCGACAGGGGGATCTGCCGGGGAGCTGTTTTTT.

The chain combines TRBV6-5 with TRBJ1-2, with D tentatively TRBD1 (6 bases). Deletions cut 2 bases from V and 7 bases from J, with 11 bases between. This CDR3 region has 13 residues. The germline gives CDR1 MNHEY, CDR2 SVGAGI. CDR3 region: CASSYGGAVGYTF. The DNA of the CDR3 is TGTGCCAGCAGTTACGGGGGGGCTGTTGGCTACACCTTC.

The V call is TRBV15, the J call TRBJ2-7, with D tentatively TRBD1 (6 bases). This CDR3 is 14 amino acids long. Deletions cut 5 bases from V and 7 bases from J, with 18 bases between. Germline V gene lookup returns CDR1 LNHNV and CDR2 YYDKDF (reference sequence). The CDR3 here is CATSGTFGLGEQYF. The DNA for the CDR3 is TGTGCCACCAGCGGGACATTCGGTTTAGGGGAGCAGTACTTC.

This clone came up once. This sequence joins TRBV9 and TRBJ1-5; 9 nucleotides line up with TRBD1. CDR3 length: 14 amino acids. The V segment lost 9 bases and the J segment 5 bases; nucleotides outside the gene matches: 9. Germline V gene lookup returns CDR1 SGDLS and CDR2 YYNGEE. The CDR3, as DNA: TGTGCCACCGGGGGACAGGGTGTAGATCAGCCCCAGCATTTT. It specifies CATGGQGVDQPQHF.

The chain is built from TRBV18 and TRBJ2-7; tentatively, D is TRBD1 (6 bases). With 6 bases removed from V and 1 base from J, the gap between germline ends came to 16 bases. CDR1 is KGHSH, CDR2 LQKENI, per germline. The CDR3 covers 15 residues. The CDR3 region is CASSHTTDRSYEQYF. The DNA of the CDR3 is TGTGCCAGCTCCCACACCACGGACAGATCCTACGAGCAGTACTTC.

This chain joins TRBV29-1 and TRBJ1-1; D call uncertain. CDR3 length equals 15 residues. V was clipped by 4 bases and J by 0 bases, with 15 bases between them. CDR1 is SQVTM and CDR2 is ANQGSEA in the germline V gene. The CDR3 sequence is CSVGADFYMNTEAFF. CDR3 DNA: TGCAGCGTTGGGGCAGATTTCTACATGAACACTGAAGCTTTCTTT.

This chain connects TRBV11-3 to TRBJ1-1, with a possible D match to TRBD1 (6 bases). CDR3 length equals 15 residues. Germline V lookup: CDR1 SGHNT, CDR2 YENEEA. Trimming cost V 3 bases and J 6 bases, with 17 bases left between them. The CDR3 bases are TGTGCCAGCAGCTTCCAGTTAACGGGGGGCCCTGAAGCTTTCTTT. Its translation: CASSFQLTGGPEAFF.

This clone was counted once. This sequence joins TRBV19 and TRBJ1-3; D possibly corresponds to TRBD1 (6 bases). The CDR3 is 16 residues long. Germline CDR1 is LNHDA and CDR2 is SQIVND (reference sequence). Trimming cost V 4 bases and J 5 bases, with 18 bases left between them. The CDR3, as DNA: TGTGCCAGTAGTACGCCTACAGGGTCTTCGAGAAACACCATATATTTT. This gives the protein CASSTPTGSSRNTIYF.

The rearrangement joins TRBV19 to TRBJ1-5; 8 positions match TRBD1. The CDR3 extends over 13 amino acids. V lost 6 bases and J lost 4; bases outside the gene matches: 2. Germline lookup yields CDR1 LNHDA and CDR2 SQIVND (reference sequence). The CDR3 region is CASRGQGNQPQHF. CDR3 DNA sequence: TGTGCCAGTAGAGGACAGGGTAATCAGCCCCAGCATTTT.